These T cell receptor beta chains were read from a single sample in a study of cytomegalovirus exposure and HLA in healthy donors. Assay: immunoSEQ multiplex PCR; the TCRdb copy retains only in-frame clones and omits some. This sample yields roughly 150,000 clones, of which around 72% are seen a single time; less than 2.5% belongs to the top ten. The sequencing sample was made of PBMCs. The origin of the receptors is a middle-aged man in good health and CMV-seronegative. The CDR3 runs from the conserved cysteine through the conserved F or W. The D gene is left open where the match is weak. A row's size may be missing; if present it is once, few, many or a size class.

D	V	J	size	DNA	CDR3
-	TRBV7-2	TRBJ2-2	-	TGTGCCAGCAGACGCCCCCAGGGGACCGGGGAGCTGTTTTTT	CASRRPQGTGELFF
TRBD1	TRBV11-2	TRBJ2-5	-	TGTGCCAGCAGCCCCAGACAGGGGGCGCTTCTTCAAGAGACCCAGTACTTC	CASSPRQGALLQETQYF
-	TRBV6-1	TRBJ1-5	few	TGTGCCAGCAGTGGATGGCCGGGGGGTGGGCAGCCCCAGCATTTT	CASSGWPGGGQPQHF
TRBD1	TRBV30	TRBJ2-1	few	TGTGCCTGGAGTGTGGACAGGGGGTATGAGCAGTTCTTC	CAWSVDRGYEQFF
TRBD2	TRBV14	TRBJ2-7	once	TGTGCCAGCAGCCAAGTAAGAACCCCGGGAGGGCAGTACTTC	CASSQVRTPGGQYF
-	TRBV7-6	TRBJ2-5	-	TGTGCCAGCAGCCCCGGGTGGGAGACCCAGTACTTC	CASSPGWETQYF
-	TRBV11-2	TRBJ2-7	-	TGTGCCAGCAGCTTAGGGGGCTCCCTCGAGCAGTACTTC	CASSLGGSLEQYF
TRBD1	TRBV5-1	TRBJ1-6	-	TGCGCCAGCAGCTTGGCAGGGGGTTATAATTCACCCCTCCACTTT	CASSLAGGYNSPLHF
TRBD1	TRBV29-1	TRBJ1-4	-	TGCAGCGTTGAAGATATGGACAGGGCTAATGAAAAACTGTTTTTT	CSVEDMDRANEKLFF
-	TRBV6-1	TRBJ2-7	-	TGTGCCAGCAGTGTCGGGACCTACGAGCAGTACTTC	CASSVGTYEQYF
TRBD1	TRBV29-1	TRBJ1-2	-	TGCAGCGTTGACCCGCAGGGGGCTCAAAACTATGGCTACACCTTC	CSVDPQGAQNYGYTF
-	TRBV19	TRBJ1-1	-	TGTGCCAGTAGTCCCCCCCGGTGGGCAACTGAAGCTTTCTTT	CASSPPRWATEAFF
-	TRBV6-6	TRBJ1-2	-	TGTGCCAGCAGCCTCGCGGAGGGCTATGGCTACACCTTC	CASSLAEGYGYTF